This T cell receptor beta chain was identified during a study of blood T cell repertoires in COVID-19 (dated by TCRdb to about 2020). In the study overall: Samples covering the acute and convalescent phases of COVID-19 were provided by collaborators in the United States, Italy and Spain. The dataset comprised deeply sampled blood TCRbeta repertoires from subjects exposed to, actively infected with, or recovered from COVID-19. The samples were drawn from the first 160 participants of the ongoing ImmuneRACE study and from over a thousand subjects provided by 6 global collaborators. HLA class I and class II types, where available, came from metadata supplied by the sample provider rather than from assay-based typing. A freely available public database, intended as a resource for researchers studying the immune response to SARS-CoV-2, is where the repertoires were released. The sample metadata nearly always contained a de-identified subject ID, COVID-19 status, age in years and sex. The prospective study material was composed of cDNA or gDNA derived from T cells, B-cell-depleted T cells, or PBMCs. Beyond this particular receptor, the publication reports: The amount of clinical and demographic metadata varied by source and participant and was provided uncurated.

In the prospective study, participants were about 18 to 95 years old, resided in 20 to 30 geographic areas of the United States, and were enrolled through a virtual design. In the prospective study, cohorts were assigned on the basis of participant-reported clinical history obtained from a screening survey and a study questionnaire. Each participant in the prospective study had whole blood, serum and a nasopharyngeal or oropharyngeal swab collected by mobile phlebotomists. Additional blood draws and questionnaires over an approximately 2-month period could optionally be provided by prospective study participants. Prospective study blood samples were shipped either frozen or at room temperature before DNA extraction. Remarks on this clone: The specificity of this receptor is unknown. No much larger clone exists at a distance of one base, and base qualities are not known.

TCRbeta CDR3 regions were amplified from genomic DNA using the immunoSEQ Assay, a bias-controlled multiplex PCR. Regarding the original processing steps: Nucleated cell counts per sample were estimated from amplification of reference gene primers within the assay. To quantify the absolute abundance of each unique TCRbeta CDR3 rearrangement, sequence reads were collapsed and filtered. Productive Simpson clonality was computed per sample as the square root of Simpson's diversity index over productive rearrangements. As stored in TCRdb, this immuneACCESS dataset retains in-frame rearrangements with V and J assigned. A fraction of the clones does not appear; measured against another copy, unresolved V genes explain less than half of the discrepancy, and the remainder lacks a known reason. The V and J calls and the clone size are those of that table, but D and trimming were determined from the DNA. Present in this sample are approximately 250,000 clones, about nine tenths of which were seen just once. The ten top clones hold 4.1% of the sample.

What was sequenced was PBMCs or T cells enriched from blood (not recorded which). This TCR derives from a woman aged 25 to 39 with acute COVID-19.

This receptor carries the CDR3 CASTMPWDRRSYEQYF. In nucleotides, the sequence is TGTGCCAGCACCATGCCCTGGGACAGGAGATCCTACGAGCAGTACTTC. Recombination joined TRBV27 with TRBJ2-7; TRBD1 aligns with 8 central bases. Per the germline V gene (reference sequence), MNHEY is the CDR1 and SMNVEV is the CDR2. Trimming accounts for 7 bases at V and 1 base at J, while the number of junction bases matched to no gene is 12. CDR3 length: 16 amino acids, cysteine to phenylalanine. CDR3 DNA is the only sequence kept; it has 48 bases, read in frame from the first base.